This T cell receptor beta chain was sequenced in a study of CD8 T cells in ankylosing spondylitis. Study outcomes and limitations: Reports say disease-linked clones showed up significantly more in matched ankylosing spondylitis synovial fluid. Disease-linked clones proved CD8+ and comparatively uncommon in peripheral blood.

Quantitative barcoded 5'-RACE was used to prepare TCR beta libraries. TCRdb fed the 5' RACE reads into MiXCR, producing one record per CDR3 protein. The table lists 150,000 to 200,000 distinct CDR3 sequences, roughly 18% of them singletons, with 4.3% in the top ten. Trimming cost V 5 bases and J 2 bases; bases outside gene matches: 9. In germline, CDR1 is SGHVS, CDR2 FQNEAQ. CDR3 length: 17 residues. This clonotype was seen at least ten times. Antigen: not known. The sequenced sample consisted of blood, either unsorted or a sorted T cell fraction (not recorded which). The V and J genes are TRBV7-8 and TRBJ2-6; 7 bases align to TRBD2. This sequence originates from a male donor aged 10 to 35 with ankylosing spondylitis or in good health (not recorded which). The DNA for the CDR3 is TGTGCCAGCAGCCCTCTGGCGGGAGAAGCTGGGGCCAACGTCCTGACTTTC. It yields the protein CASSPLAGEAGANVLTF.